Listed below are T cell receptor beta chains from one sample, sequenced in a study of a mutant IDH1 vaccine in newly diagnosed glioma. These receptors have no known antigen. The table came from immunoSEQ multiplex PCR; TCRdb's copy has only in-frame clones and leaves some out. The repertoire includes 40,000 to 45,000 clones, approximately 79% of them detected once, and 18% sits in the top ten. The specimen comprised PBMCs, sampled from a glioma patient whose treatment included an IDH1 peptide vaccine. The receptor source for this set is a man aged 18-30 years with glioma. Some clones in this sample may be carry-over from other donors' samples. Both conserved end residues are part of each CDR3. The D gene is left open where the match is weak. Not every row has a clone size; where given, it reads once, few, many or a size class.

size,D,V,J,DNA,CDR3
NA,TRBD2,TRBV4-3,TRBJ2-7,TGCGCCAGCAGCCATTTCCTCCGCGGGAGTAACGAGCAGTACTTC,CASSHFLRGSNEQYF
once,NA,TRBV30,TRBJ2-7,TGTGCCTGGAGTGTTAGACAGGTGATCTCCTACGAGCAGTACTTC,CAWSVRQVISYEQYF
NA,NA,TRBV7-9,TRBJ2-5,TGTGCCAGCAGCCTCCCTGGGGCGAGGACGGAGACCCAGTACTTC,CASSLPGARTETQYF
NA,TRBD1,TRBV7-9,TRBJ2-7,TGTGCCAGCAGCTTAGAGCCAGGGGACAGCTTCTCCTACGAGCAGTACTTC,CASSLEPGDSFSYEQYF
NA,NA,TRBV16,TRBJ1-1,TGTGCCAGCAGCCGTGATGCCATCAAAGCTGAAGCTTTCTTT,CASSRDAIKAEAFF
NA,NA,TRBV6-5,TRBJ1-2,TGTGCCAGCAGTCCCCCGCTCGGGGTCGAGGGCTACACCTTC,CASSPPLGVEGYTF
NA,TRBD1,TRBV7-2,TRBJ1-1,TGTGCCAGCAGCCATACTCGGGACAGGGCTTTCTTT,CASSHTRDRAFF
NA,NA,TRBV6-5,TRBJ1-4,TGTGCCAGCAGTCCACTCAAGGGATATAATGAAAAACTGTTTTTT,CASSPLKGYNEKLFF
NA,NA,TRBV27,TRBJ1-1,TGTGCCAGCAGTCCCAAGGTCGGCAAGGAAGCTTTCTTT,CASSPKVGKEAFF
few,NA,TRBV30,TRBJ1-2,TGTGCCTGGAGTGTACTTAATGGGGCTTATGGCTACACCTTC,CAWSVLNGAYGYTF
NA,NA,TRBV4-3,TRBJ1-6,TGCGCCAGCAGCCAAGGGGATCTCCTCCACTTT,CASSQGDLLHF
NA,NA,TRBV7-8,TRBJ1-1,TGTGCCAGCAGCGATTACCGGTTGACTGAAGCTTTCTTT,CASSDYRLTEAFF
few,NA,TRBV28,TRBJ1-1,TGTGCCAGCAGTCCGCTAGGTCCAAGGGTGAACACTGAAGCTTTCTTT,CASSPLGPRVNTEAFF
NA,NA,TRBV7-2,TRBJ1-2,TGTGCCAGTCACCAGGGGTCTGGCTACACCTTC,CASHQGSGYTF
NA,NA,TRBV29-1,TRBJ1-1,TGCAGCGTTTCAAGGTTGGCAGCGAACACTGAAGCTTTCTTT,CSVSRLAANTEAFF
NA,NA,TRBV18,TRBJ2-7,TGTGCCAGCTCACCACGGTTTCTATACGAGCAGTACTTC,CASSPRFLYEQYF
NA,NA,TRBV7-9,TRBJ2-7,TGTGCCAGCAGCTTAGACTCCCAGTCCTACGAGCAGTACTTC,CASSLDSQSYEQYF
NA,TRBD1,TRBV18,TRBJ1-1,TGTGCCAGCTCACAAGACAGGGGGAGGACTGAAGCTTTCTTT,CASSQDRGRTEAFF
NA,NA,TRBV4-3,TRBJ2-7,TGCGCCAGCAGCCAAGATCGGAACCCCTACGAGCAGTACTTC,CASSQDRNPYEQYF
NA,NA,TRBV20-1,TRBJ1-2,TGCAGTGCTAGGGCCCTCAATGGCTACACCTTC,CSARALNGYTF
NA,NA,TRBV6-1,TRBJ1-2,TGTGCCAGCAGTGAATCCTTTAGGGACTCTGGCTACACCTTC,CASSESFRDSGYTF
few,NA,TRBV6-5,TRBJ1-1,TGTGCCAGCAGTTACTCGGTAGGGGGCACTGAAGCTTTCTTT,CASSYSVGGTEAFF
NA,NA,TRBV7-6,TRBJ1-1,TGTGCCAGCAGCTTAGGGGAGAGGACTGAAGCTTTCTTT,CASSLGERTEAFF
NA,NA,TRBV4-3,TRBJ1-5,TGCGCCAGCAGCCAAGAAGTGGCTCCCCAGGGAGCCCAGCATTTT,CASSQEVAPQGAQHF
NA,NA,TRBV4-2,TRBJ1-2,TGTGCCAGCAGCCAACCTGGAGGCACCTATGGCTACACCTTC,CASSQPGGTYGYTF
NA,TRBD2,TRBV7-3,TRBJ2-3,TGTGCCAGCAGCCCATGGGGCAGCGGGAGGTCTAGCACAGATACGCAGTATTTT,CASSPWGSGRSSTDTQYF
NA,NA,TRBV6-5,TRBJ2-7,TGTGCCAGCAGTTACTCGATAGGGTTTGGATCCTACGAGCAGTACTTC,CASSYSIGFGSYEQYF
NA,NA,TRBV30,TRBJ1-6,TGTGCCTGTAACGCCGTGAGGGGTCGTAATTCACCCCTCCACTTT,CACNAVRGRNSPLHF
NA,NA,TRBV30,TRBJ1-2,TGTGCCTGTCAGGCCGGGGGTAACTATGGCTACACCTTC,CACQAGGNYGYTF
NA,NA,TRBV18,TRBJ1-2,TGTGCCAGCTCACCAGCCAGCACTAACTATGGCTACACCTTC,CASSPASTNYGYTF
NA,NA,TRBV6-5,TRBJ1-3,TGTGCCAGCAGTCGGGCGCACTCTGGAAACACCATATATTTT,CASSRAHSGNTIYF
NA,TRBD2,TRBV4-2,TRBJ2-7,TGTGCCAGCAGCCAAGAGAGCCGGACTAGGGCCTACGAGCAGTACTTC,CASSQESRTRAYEQYF
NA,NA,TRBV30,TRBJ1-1,TGTGCCTGGAGCTGGGTAGGTGAAGCTTTCTTT,CAWSWVGEAFF
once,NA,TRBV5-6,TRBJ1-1,TGTGCCAGCAGCCTTACAGGACGCCACGACGGAGCTTTCTTT,CASSLTGRHDGAFF
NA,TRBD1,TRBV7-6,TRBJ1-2,TGTGCCAGCAGCTTAGCAGGGGGCGCTGGCTACACCTTC,CASSLAGGAGYTF
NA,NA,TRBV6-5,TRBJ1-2,TGTGCCAGCAGTTACGCCCCCCCCGGGAACTATGGCTACACCTTC,CASSYAPPGNYGYTF
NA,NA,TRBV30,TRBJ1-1,TGTGCCTGGAGAGATACACGAGCCCGGACAGAAGAAGCTTTCTTT,CAWRDTRARTEEAFF
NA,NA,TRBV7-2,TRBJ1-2,TGTGCCAGCAGCCTCGAAGGGGCTGCGATCTATGGCTACACCTTC,CASSLEGAAIYGYTF
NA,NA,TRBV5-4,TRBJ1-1,TGTGCCAGCAGCCCCCCCGGGACGTTGAACACTGAAGCTTTCTTT,CASSPPGTLNTEAFF
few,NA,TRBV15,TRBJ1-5,TGTGCCACCAGCCATAGGGGGGGACAGCCCCAGCATTTT,CATSHRGGQPQHF
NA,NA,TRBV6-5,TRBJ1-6,TGTGCCAGCCAGATTAGCTCCTATAATTCACCCCTCCACTTT,CASQISSYNSPLHF
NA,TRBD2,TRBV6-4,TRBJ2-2,TGTGCCAGCAGTGAAACTAGCGGGGGGGCGAACACCGGGGAGCTGTTTTTT,CASSETSGGANTGELFF
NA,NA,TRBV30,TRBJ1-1,TGTGCCTGGAGTATGCAGGGGAGCACTGAAGCTTTCTTT,CAWSMQGSTEAFF
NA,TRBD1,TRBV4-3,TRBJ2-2,TGCGCCAGCAGCCTTGGACAGGTATACACCGGGGAGCTGTTTTTT,CASSLGQVYTGELFF
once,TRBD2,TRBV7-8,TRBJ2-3,TGTGCCAGCAGCTTCCGACTAGCGGGAGGGCAGAGTACGCAGTATTTT,CASSFRLAGGQSTQYF
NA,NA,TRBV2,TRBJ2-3,TGTGCCGCCTCTCCCTCAGATACGCAGTATTTT,CAASPSDTQYF
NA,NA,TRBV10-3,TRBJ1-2,TGTGCCATCAGTGAGTCGACAACAGGGACCTATGGCTACACCTTC,CAISESTTGTYGYTF